This TCR beta chain was identified during a study of CD8+ T cells in alopecia areata. Study as a whole: Tofacitinib ran 6 to 18 months, followed by 6 months off drug. General study results and limits: Relative to normal scalp, lesional scalp, especially alopecia totalis/universalis, showed higher clonality. Resident alphabeta T-cell populations of normal skin are likewise subject to sequencing in scalp samples. Patients shared TCRs less clearly than mice did, possibly owing to HLA.

Reverse transcribed after extraction, RNA yielded cDNA as the sequencing template. The protocol was immunoSEQ multiplex PCR, while the TCRdb copy is restricted to in-frame clones and leaves out a portion. This table holds fewer than 150,000 clones, around two fifths found once. A remark on this clone: Antigen unknown.

The V and J ends lost 7 bases and 4 bases respectively, with 7 bases between them. Germline V lookup: CDR1 SGHDN, CDR2 FVKESK. This CDR3 has 11 amino acids. Material for sequencing was CD4+ T cells sorted from blood. The chain is built from TRBV14 and TRBJ1-2; no definite D call. The clonotype was recovered from a human donor with alopecia areata. CDR3 bases: TGTGCCAGCAATCAGATCTATGGCTACACCTTC. Protein product: CASNQIYGYTF.